This T cell receptor (beta chain) is from a study of CD8+ T cells in alopecia areata. Study-level information: It was oral tofacitinib, at 5 to 10 mg twice daily, that treated patients received. The protocol delivered tofacitinib for 6 to 18 months, then withdrew it for 6 months.

As to treatment: oral pan-JAK inhibitor, 5-10 mg twice daily. TCR sequencing used cDNA made by reverse transcription of extracted RNA. The protocol was immunoSEQ multiplex PCR, while the TCRdb copy is restricted to in-frame clones and leaves out a portion. Of around 140,000 clones listed, nearly 55% are singletons. The CDR3 totals 14 residues. CDR1 is ENHRY and CDR2 is SYGVKD in the germline V gene. V was shortened by 3 bases and J by 2 bases, with 7 bases between the two germline ends. This chain connects TRBV10-3 to TRBJ2-2; either TRBD1 or TRBD2 may fit D (5 bases each). The source of this sequence is a human donor with alopecia areata. This material consisted of CD8+ T cells sorted from blood, taken at week 4, from a patient treated with tofacitinib. The DNA for the CDR3 is TGTGCCATCAGTGAAGGGGACAACACCGGGGAGCTGTTTTTT. It codes for CAISEGDNTGELFF.